These 26 T cell receptor beta chains were sequenced from one sample in a study of T cell responses to AZD1222 COVID-19 vaccine. Measured with immunoSEQ multiplex PCR; TCRdb has only the in-frame clones, and not every one. The table lists approximately 88,000 clones, about 91% of them singletons. The specimen comprised peripheral blood, sampled on day 0 of AZD1222 vaccination. These receptors were obtained from an adult in good health.

This clone occurred a few times. The rearrangement uses TRBV29-1 and TRBJ1-6; TRBD1 is a possible D gene (6 bases). The V gene's germline CDR1 is SQVTM and CDR2 ANQGSEA. Trimming took off 5 bases at V and 8 bases at J, with 13 bases between the two ends. The CDR3 has 13 residues. CDR3 region: CSVKQGWDSPLHF. The CDR3 DNA is TGCAGCGTTAAGCAGGGGTGGGATTCACCCCTCCACTTT.

The V call is TRBV4-2, the J call TRBJ2-3, with 15 bases fitting TRBD2. The germline gives CDR1 LGHNA, CDR2 YNFKEQ. CDR3 length: 18 amino acids. J lost 0 bases, V lost 4 bases, and 5 bases had no gene match. CDR3 sequence (DNA): TGTGCCAGCAGCCCTGGACTAGCGGGAGGGCAAAGCACAGATACGCAGTATTTT. This sequence encodes CASSPGLAGGQSTDTQYF.

This chain links TRBV9 with TRBJ2-3; 7 nucleotides agree with TRBD1. The CDR3 totals 15 residues. The V segment lost 5 bases and the J segment 2 bases; nucleotides outside the gene matches: 8. Germline CDR1 is SGDLS and CDR2 is YYNGEE. For the CDR3, the DNA is TGTGCCAGCAGACCACCGGGACAGAACACAGATACGCAGTATTTT. Protein sequence: CASRPPGQNTDTQYF.

The chain has TRBV3-1 (or the pseudogene TRBV3-2) and TRBJ2-7; D not certain. Germline V gene lookup returns CDR1 LGHDT and CDR2 YNNKEL (reference sequence). The CDR3 is made up of 14 amino acids. Trimming cost V 4 bases and J 1 base, with 11 bases left between them. Here the CDR3 DNA reads TGTGCCAGCAGCCTTGAAGGACGTTCCTACGAGCAGTACTTC. Its protein is CASSLEGRSYEQYF.

Comment on this clone: Other DNA sequences in the sample encode the same CDR3. The rearrangement joins TRBV5-1 to TRBJ1-5; unclear D gene. The CDR3 length is 15 residues. Germline CDR1 is SGHRS and CDR2 is YFSETQ. V was trimmed by 0 bases and J by 0 bases, leaving 7 bases between them. For the CDR3, the DNA is TGCGCCAGCAGCTTGGTCGGAGATAGCAATCAGCCCCAGCATTTT. Its translation: CASSLVGDSNQPQHF. The variable domain in full, completed from reference TRBV5-1 and TRBJ1-5, reads KAGVTQTPRYLIKTRGQQVTLSCSPISGHRSVSWYQQTPGQGLQFLFEYFSETQRNKGNFPGRFSGRQFSNSRSEMNVSTLELGDSALYLCASSLVGDSNQPQHFGDGTRLSIL.

J is TRBJ2-7 and V is TRBV7-9; 8 nucleotides line up with TRBD1. The germline gives CDR1 SEHNR, CDR2 FQNEAQ (reference sequence). The CDR3 runs to 16 residues. J was trimmed by 7 bases and V by 4 bases; bases with no gene match: 15. The CDR3 sequence is CASSSWTGTGFREQYF. The CDR3 region has the DNA TGTGCCAGCAGCTCCTGGACCGGGACAGGCTTCAGAGAGCAGTACTTC.

This rearrangement joins TRBV27 to TRBJ2-5, with D hard to call. Trimming took 0 bases from V and 2 from J, leaving 10 bases between them. The CDR3 extends over 15 amino acids. Germline V CDR1 and CDR2: MNHEY, SMNVEV (reference sequence). CDR3 loop: CASSLSNGFQETQYF. As DNA, the CDR3 is TGTGCCAGCAGTTTATCGAACGGATTTCAAGAGACCCAGTACTTC.

The rearrangement links TRBV5-1 to TRBJ2-7; 9 bases match TRBD2. The V gene's germline CDR1 is SGHRS and CDR2 YFSETQ. The V and J ends lost 4 bases and 2 bases, in that order; junction bases with no gene match: 16. This CDR3 is 18 amino acids long. The CDR3 nucleotides are TGCGCCAGCAGCGGCCTAGCGGGTAGCGGGAGTGACGCCTACGAGCAGTACTTC. It encodes CASSGLAGSGSDAYEQYF.

The V and J genes are TRBV7-2 and TRBJ2-7; TRBD1 might be the D (6 bases). V was clipped by 5 bases and J by 3 bases, with 14 bases between them. CDR3 length: 14 residues. CDR1 SGHTA and CDR2 FQGNSA come from the germline V gene. For the CDR3, the DNA is TGTGCCAGCAGCCGCCAGGGGTTGAGCTACGAGCAGTACTTC. Translating it yields CASSRQGLSYEQYF.

The rearrangement joins TRBV24-1 to TRBJ2-3; tentative D call: TRBD2 (5 bases). Germline values: CDR1 KGHDR, CDR2 SFDVKD. The V end was cut by 5 bases, the J end by 5 bases, with 10 bases between. The CDR3 extends over 13 amino acids. The CDR3 is CATSALAEDTQYF. The CDR3 region has the DNA TGTGCCACCAGTGCCCTAGCAGAAGATACGCAGTATTTT.

In nucleotides, the CDR3 is TGTGCCAGCACCCTAGTGGGGGACTCCTACGAGCAGTACTTC. It specifies CASTLVGDSYEQYF. The chain combines TRBV28 with TRBJ2-7; perhaps D is TRBD1 or TRBD2 (5 bases each). This CDR3 is built from 14 residues. CDR1 is MDHEN, CDR2 SYDVKM, per germline. Trimming removed 7 bases at V and 0 bases at J, with 13 bases between.

The chain links TRBV4-1 to TRBJ2-3, with 10 bases identical to TRBD2. This CDR3 comprises 17 residues. Germline V gene sequence: CDR1 MGHRA, CDR2 YSYEKL. The trim removed 1 base at V and 1 base at J, leaving 5 bases unmatched. CDR3: CASSQGTSGTGTDTQYF. CDR3 nucleotides: TGCGCCAGCAGCCAAGGGACTAGCGGTACGGGCACAGATACGCAGTATTTT.

This clone was seen just once. This chain joins TRBV7-9 and TRBJ2-1; D possibly matches TRBD1 or TRBD2 (5 bases each). Per the germline V gene, CDR1 is SEHNR and CDR2 is FQNEAQ (reference sequence). V was cut by 4 bases and J by 7 bases, with 17 bases left in between. The CDR3 sequence is 15 residues long. The CDR3 nucleotides read TGTGCCAGCAGCTATCTGAGGGGCCCTGGGAATGAGCAGTTCTTC. Its protein product is CASSYLRGPGNEQFF.

This sequence joins TRBV2 and TRBJ2-1; the match to TRBD2 covers 12 bases. J lost 4 bases, V lost 6 bases, and 1 base had no gene match. Looked up from germline, CDR1 is SNHLY and CDR2 is FYNNEI. There are 14 residues in the CDR3. CDR3 amino acids: CASRGLAGYNEQFF. The CDR3 DNA is TGTGCCAGCAGAGGACTAGCGGGGTACAATGAGCAGTTCTTC.

V usage is TRBV7-9 and J usage is TRBJ2-7; 12 bases are a match to TRBD2. This CDR3 spans 17 amino acids. Germline assignment: CDR1 SEHNR and CDR2 FQNEAQ (reference sequence). V lost 4 bases and J lost 2; bases outside the gene matches: 9. The CDR3 region is CASSSHRTSGDPYEQYF. The CDR3 region has the DNA TGTGCCAGCAGCTCTCACCGGACTAGCGGGGACCCCTACGAGCAGTACTTC.

The gene calls are TRBV6-2 or TRBV6-3 and TRBJ2-7; 12 nucleotides agree with TRBD2. This CDR3 contains 15 residues. The V gene's germline CDR1 is MNHEY and CDR2 SVGEGT. V trimming: 5 bases; J trimming: 6 bases; junction bases outside the gene matches: 8. The CDR3 coding sequence is TGTGCCAGCAGTGCCCGACTAGCGGGAGTTATCGAGCAGTACTTC. Its protein product is CASSARLAGVIEQYF.

This sequence joins TRBV9 and TRBJ1-2; no reliable D call. Germline V CDR1 and CDR2: SGDLS, YYNGEE. The CDR3 has 15 residues. Trimming cost V 0 bases and J 8 bases, with 17 bases left between them. The DNA for the CDR3 is TGTGCCAGCAGCGTAGAACGAGGACCCCAAGGAGGCTACACCTTC. This encodes CASSVERGPQGGYTF.

The sample holds a few counts of this clone. The rearrangement uses TRBV7-8 and TRBJ2-3; no definite D call. The CDR3 sequence is 17 residues long. Germline V gene data show CDR1 as SGHVS and CDR2 as FQNEAQ. The V gene lost 5 bases and the J gene lost 1 base, with 19 bases spanning the gap. CDR3 sequence: CASSRSTLNWGTDTQYF. CDR3 bases: TGTGCCAGCAGCAGGTCGACACTAAACTGGGGCACAGATACGCAGTATTTT.

The J gene is TRBJ1-2, the V gene TRBV18; the D is unclear. There are 15 residues in the CDR3. Germline CDR1 and CDR2: KGHSH and LQKENI. Trimming took 3 bases from V and 6 from J, leaving 17 bases between them. The CDR3 reads CASSPQWSGEDGYTF. The CDR3 nucleotides read TGTGCCAGCTCACCCCAATGGTCCGGGGAGGATGGCTACACCTTC. Filled out from reference TRBV18 and TRBJ1-2, the complete variable domain reads NAGVMQNPRHLVRRRGQEARLRCSPMKGHSHVYWYRQLPEEGLKFMVYLQKENIIDESGMPKERFSAEFPKEGPSILRIQQVVRGDSAAYFCASSPQWSGEDGYTFGSGTRLTVV.

The rearrangement joins TRBV27 to TRBJ2-7; no reliable D call. Germline V gene sequence: CDR1 MNHEY, CDR2 SMNVEV (reference sequence). Trimming shortened V by 0 bases and J by 6 bases, and 15 bases separated the two germline ends. This CDR3 has 15 residues. The CDR3: CASSLSRSRVPEQYF. The CDR3, as DNA: TGTGCCAGCAGTTTATCGCGATCAAGGGTCCCCGAGCAGTACTTC.

The chain links TRBV6-2 or TRBV6-3 to TRBJ1-6; D call uncertain. This CDR3 is built from 13 residues. Trimming cost V 0 bases and J 15 bases, with 12 bases left between them. The V gene's germline CDR1 is MNHEY and CDR2 SVGEGT. CDR3 in DNA: TGTGCCAGCAGTTACTCGATCCGTGCTGGCCTCCACTTT. This gives the protein CASSYSIRAGLHF.

The chain carries TRBV6-6 and TRBJ2-3; D perhaps matches TRBD1 (6 bases). Between the trimmed V and J ends, which lost 5 bases and 2 bases, there was a span of 20 bases. The CDR3 is 17 residues long. Germline V gene sequence: CDR1 MNHNY, CDR2 SVGAGI (reference sequence). CDR3 loop: CASSQRWTVLDTDTQYF. CDR3 bases: TGTGCCAGCAGTCAAAGATGGACAGTCCTCGACACAGATACGCAGTATTTT.

The gene calls are TRBV6-1 and TRBJ2-3, with 9 positions matching TRBD1. There are 15 residues in the CDR3. Germline CDR1 is MNHNS and CDR2 is SASEGT. The trim removed 1 base at V and 3 bases at J, leaving 2 bases unmatched. CDR3 bases: TGTGCCAGCAGTGAAGAGACAGGGGGTACAGATACGCAGTATTTT. It specifies CASSEETGGTDTQYF.

The rearrangement uses TRBV27 and TRBJ2-3; tentatively, D is TRBD1 (6 bases). Germline V gene sequence: CDR1 MNHEY, CDR2 SMNVEV (reference sequence). V lost 6 bases, J lost 4 bases, and 26 bases lay in between. This CDR3 region has 18 residues. Here the CDR3 DNA reads TGTGCCAGCAGACACAGGGTGAAAGGCCGTCCCTTCCCAGATACGCAGTATTTT. Translation gives CASRHRVKGRPFPDTQYF.

This chain joins TRBV27 and TRBJ2-1; D is undetermined. CDR1 is MNHEY, CDR2 SMNVEV, per germline (reference sequence). This CDR3 is built from 11 residues. V gave up 1 base and J gave up 7 bases, with 2 bases separating them. The CDR3 DNA follows: TGTGCCAGCAGTTTATGGAATGAGCAGTTCTTC. This codes for CASSLWNEQFF.

The chain joins TRBV5-4 to TRBJ2-7; no clear D gene. Trimming took off 0 bases at V and 1 base at J, with 11 bases between the two ends. Per germline, CDR1 SGHNT and CDR2 YYREEE (reference sequence). The CDR3 spans 15 residues. Here the CDR3 DNA reads TGTGCCAGCAGCTTGGCCCAGCTTTGGTCCTACGAGCAGTACTTC. This codes for CASSLAQLWSYEQYF.